One and the same sample provided the 24 T cell receptor beta chains below, sequenced in a study of cytomegalovirus exposure and HLA in healthy donors. Here immunoSEQ multiplex PCR was the method, and the copy in TCRdb shows in-frame clones only, minus some. Among nearly 80,000 clones, roughly 93% were seen once, and the ten largest hold 3% to 4%. Sequencing was carried out using PBMCs. The receptors here all came from a woman under 40 in good health and CMV-seronegative.

The chain is built from TRBV19 and TRBJ2-1; D possibly corresponds to TRBD2 (6 bases). V lost 3 bases and J 7 bases, leaving 13 bases between the germline ends. The CDR3 length is 14 residues. Germline assignment: CDR1 LNHDA and CDR2 SQIVND (reference sequence). The CDR3 loop is CASSIPGGVNEQFF. In DNA form, the CDR3 reads TGTGCCAGTAGTATTCCTGGAGGGGTAAATGAGCAGTTCTTC.

The gene calls are TRBV7-2 and TRBJ2-7; 7 bases align to TRBD2. CDR1 SGHTA and CDR2 FQGNSA come from the germline V gene. There are 14 residues in the CDR3. With 5 bases clipped from V and 6 bases from J, the junction kept 10 bases outside the gene matches. The DNA of the CDR3 is TGTGCCAGCAGCCTTGGACTAGAGGTATCCGAGCAGTACTTC. Amino acid sequence: CASSLGLEVSEQYF.

V usage is TRBV5-1 and J usage is TRBJ2-1; D is undetermined. Deletions cut 2 bases from V and 1 base from J, with 4 bases between. The V gene's germline CDR1 is SGHRS and CDR2 YFSETQ. This CDR3 spans 13 amino acids. In DNA form, the CDR3 reads TGCGCCAGCAGCTTAGAGTCCTACAATGAGCAGTTCTTC. Protein: CASSLESYNEQFF.

J is TRBJ2-7 and V is TRBV6-1; 10 positions agree with TRBD1. J lost 3 bases, V lost 4 bases, and 3 bases had no gene match. The germline gives CDR1 MNHNS, CDR2 SASEGT. The CDR3 consists of 14 residues. The CDR3 DNA reads TGTGCCAGCAGTGGCCGGGACAGGGGCTACGAGCAGTACTTC. Amino acids: CASSGRDRGYEQYF.

The V gene is TRBV30, the J gene TRBJ1-1; 10 bases line up with TRBD1. Germline CDR1 GTSNPN, CDR2 SVGIG (reference sequence). The CDR3 covers 12 residues. The V gene end was trimmed by 7 bases and the J gene end by 6 bases; junction bases not matched to a gene: 5. CDR3 nucleotides: TGTGCCTTAGGACAGGGGGTATCTGAAGCTTTCTTT. Protein: CALGQGVSEAFF.

A word on this clone: This CDR3 is also generated by other DNA sequences in the sample. The gene calls are TRBV9 and TRBJ2-3; D is unclear. CDR1 and CDR2 from the germline V gene are SGDLS and YYNGEE. CDR3 length: 13 amino acids. V lost 1 base and J 6 bases, leaving 9 bases between the germline ends. CDR3: CASSVLGPDTQYF. The DNA of the CDR3 is TGTGCCAGCAGCGTACTTGGGCCCGATACGCAGTATTTT.

The chain uses TRBV7-2 and TRBJ2-7, with 8 bases identical to TRBD2. Germline V lookup: CDR1 SGHTA, CDR2 FQGNSA. The CDR3 has 17 amino acids. V shed 0 bases and J 0 bases; nucleotides not matched to a gene: 7. The CDR3 nucleotides are TGTGCCAGCAGCTTAGCCTCGACGGGGGGGCTCTCCTACGAGCAGTACTTC. It codes for CASSLASTGGLSYEQYF.

The chain recombines TRBV7-2 with TRBJ1-1; 9 bases match TRBD1. V was clipped by 5 bases and J by 7 bases; unmatched bases: 11. Germline lookup yields CDR1 SGHTA and CDR2 FQGNSA. CDR3 length: 15 residues. The DNA for the CDR3 is TGTGCCAGCAGCACCCGGACAGGGGCTCCCTATGAAGCTTTCTTT. Encoded protein: CASSTRTGAPYEAFF.

The chain combines TRBV28 with TRBJ2-3; D may be TRBD2 (6 bases). The CDR3 is 11 residues long. V dropped 1 base and J dropped 10 bases, with 6 bases sitting between them. Germline-derived CDR1 and CDR2 are MDHEN and SYDVKM. The CDR3 sequence is CASSLSGAQYF. The CDR3 DNA reads as TGTGCCAGCAGTTTATCGGGAGCGCAGTATTTT.

The chain is built from TRBV18 and TRBJ1-2, with 11 bases matching TRBD1. Trimming cost V 3 bases and J 9 bases; bases outside gene matches: 12. The CDR3 has 16 residues. Per germline, CDR1 KGHSH and CDR2 LQKENI. Here the CDR3 reads CASSPLPGTGGNSYTF. CDR3 in DNA: TGTGCCAGCTCACCGTTGCCAGGGACAGGGGGTAATAGCTACACCTTC. The full variable domain, its missing parts supplied by reference TRBV18 and TRBJ1-2, is NAGVMQNPRHLVRRRGQEARLRCSPMKGHSHVYWYRQLPEEGLKFMVYLQKENIIDESGMPKERFSAEFPKEGPSILRIQQVVRGDSAAYFCASSPLPGTGGNSYTFGSGTRLTVV.

The chain couples TRBV27 to TRBJ2-3, with TRBD2 as a possible D gene (6 bases). Trimming pared 8 bases from V and 2 bases from J, leaving 17 bases between. The CDR3 extends over 15 amino acids. Germline V gene data show CDR1 as MNHEY and CDR2 as SMNVEV (reference sequence). CDR3 loop: CASGIGTQFTDTQYF. In DNA form, the CDR3 reads TGTGCCAGCGGGATCGGGACTCAATTCACAGATACGCAGTATTTT.

The V call is TRBV6-5, the J call TRBJ1-1; possibly TRBD1 for D (6 bases). Per the germline V gene, CDR1 is MNHEY and CDR2 is SVGAGI. V was pared by 1 base and J by 1 base, with 10 bases between. The CDR3 runs 15 residues. The CDR3 bases are TGTGCCAGCAGTTACTACGGGACACGGAACACTGAAGCTTTCTTT. It translates to CASSYYGTRNTEAFF.

The chain employs TRBV2 and TRBJ1-5; D gene unclear. V was trimmed by 6 bases and J by 11 bases, leaving 14 bases between them. Germline V gene lookup returns CDR1 SNHLY and CDR2 FYNNEI. This CDR3 spans 12 amino acids. CDR3 sequence reads: CASSLKSGAQHF. The CDR3 DNA is TGTGCCAGCAGCCTGAAGAGTGGTGCCCAGCATTTT.

The gene calls are TRBV5-1 and TRBJ2-5; D not certain. CDR1 SGHRS and CDR2 YFSETQ come from the germline V gene. V was trimmed by 5 bases and J by 2 bases, leaving 13 bases between them. The CDR3 runs to 14 residues. The CDR3 reads CASSPNLFQETQYF. The CDR3 nucleotides are TGCGCCAGCAGTCCAAACTTATTTCAAGAGACCCAGTACTTC.

This chain connects TRBV6-1 to TRBJ1-1, with a tentative D call TRBD1 (5 bases). The CDR3 contains 15 residues. Germline lookup yields CDR1 MNHNS and CDR2 SASEGT. With 2 bases removed from V and 4 bases from J, the gap between germline ends came to 14 bases. The CDR3, as DNA: TGTGCCAGCAGTGAATTTCGGGGGATGAGCACTGAAGCTTTCTTT. Residues: CASSEFRGMSTEAFF.

This chain links TRBV15 with TRBJ2-5; 8 bases fit TRBD1. CDR3 length: 15 residues. The germline V gene encodes CDR1 LNHNV and CDR2 YYDKDF (reference sequence). V was clipped by 2 bases and J by 5 bases; unmatched bases: 7. The CDR3 sequence is CATSRRRTGGETQYF. In nucleotides, the CDR3 is TGTGCCACCAGCAGACGCCGAACAGGGGGTGAGACCCAGTACTTC.

The chain recombines TRBV7-2 with TRBJ2-3; D is unresolved. The germline V gene has CDR1 SGHTA and CDR2 FQGNSA. The CDR3 has 13 amino acids. V was cut by 3 bases and J by 4 bases, with 8 bases left in between. For the CDR3, the DNA is TGTGCCAGCAGCTTGGCCAAACCAGATACGCAGTATTTT. It specifies CASSLAKPDTQYF.

The gene calls are TRBV4-2 and TRBJ1-2, with D uncertain. This CDR3 contains 14 residues. Germline values: CDR1 LGHNA, CDR2 YNFKEQ. Trimming removed 0 bases from V and 8 bases from J, with 13 bases in between. CDR3 nucleotides: TGTGCCAGCAGCCAAGACGCAGTACCGGGGGGCTACACCTTC. It codes for CASSQDAVPGGYTF.

The chain carries TRBV10-3 and TRBJ2-7; D perhaps matches TRBD1 (6 bases). V was shortened by 2 bases and J by 1 base, with 12 bases between the two germline ends. Germline V CDR1 and CDR2: ENHRY, SYGVKD. This CDR3 is built from 15 residues. CDR3 protein: CAISEPVRGSYEQYF. The CDR3 nucleotides are TGTGCCATCAGTGAGCCCGTAAGGGGGTCCTACGAGCAGTACTTC.

This chain links TRBV28 with TRBJ2-1, with 11 nucleotides matching TRBD2. Germline trimming cut 2 bases from V and 7 bases from J; bases unmatched to any gene: 10. From germline, CDR1 is MDHEN and CDR2 SYDVKM. The CDR3 is 17 residues long. In DNA, the CDR3 is TGTGCCAGCAGTTTACGGACGCTAGCGGGGGGCACGAATGAGCAGTTCTTC. Residues: CASSLRTLAGGTNEQFF.

This clone was recorded only once. The CDR3, as DNA: TGTGCCAGCGGCAAAAATAGCGGGGGGACCTACACCCACAATGAGCAGTTCTTC. It specifies CASGKNSGGTYTHNEQFF. V usage is TRBV2 and J usage is TRBJ2-1, with TRBD2 matching over 10 bases. The CDR3 is 18 residues long. Looked up from germline, CDR1 is SNHLY and CDR2 is FYNNEI. The J segment lost 5 bases and the V segment lost 8 bases, leaving 18 bases of the junction unmatched.

The chain combines TRBV5-6 with TRBJ1-2; a weak D match, TRBD1 (6 bases). The CDR3 spans 15 residues. Germline-derived CDR1 and CDR2 are SGHDT and YYEEEE. Between the trimmed V and J ends, which lost 2 bases and 3 bases, there was a span of 14 bases. The DNA for the CDR3 is TGTGCCAGCAGCTTTTCAGACAGGCCGTACTATGGCTACACCTTC. Residues: CASSFSDRPYYGYTF.

J is TRBJ2-2 and V is TRBV4-3; possibly TRBD1 for D (7 bases). Trimming shortened V by 0 bases and J by 3 bases, and 14 bases separated the two germline ends. This CDR3 spans 17 amino acids. Germline V CDR1 and CDR2: LGHNA, YSLEER. CDR3 sequence reads: CASSQDPGGGHTGELFF. The CDR3 DNA reads TGCGCCAGCAGCCAAGATCCAGGGGGAGGACACACCGGGGAGCTGTTTTTT.

The genes are TRBV4-1 and TRBJ1-2, with D perhaps matching TRBD1 (5 bases). Between the trimmed V and J ends, which lost 4 bases and 1 base, there was a span of 10 bases. The germline V gene encodes CDR1 MGHRA and CDR2 YSYEKL. The CDR3 loop spans 14 amino acids. The CDR3 loop is CASSRPGDNYGYTF. The CDR3 coding sequence is TGCGCCAGCAGCCGACCGGGGGATAACTATGGCTACACCTTC.